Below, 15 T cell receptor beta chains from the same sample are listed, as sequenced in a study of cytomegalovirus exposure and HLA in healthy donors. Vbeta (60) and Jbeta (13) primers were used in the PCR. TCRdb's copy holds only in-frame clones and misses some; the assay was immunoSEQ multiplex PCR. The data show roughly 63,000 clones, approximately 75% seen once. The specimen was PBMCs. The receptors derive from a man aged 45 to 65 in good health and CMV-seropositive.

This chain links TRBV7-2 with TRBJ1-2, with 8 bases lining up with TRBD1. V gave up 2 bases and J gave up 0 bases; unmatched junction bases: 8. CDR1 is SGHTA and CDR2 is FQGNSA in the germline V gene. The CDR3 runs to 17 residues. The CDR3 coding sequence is TGTGCCAGCAGCTTACGAGCAGGGGGCAGCACTAACTATGGCTACACCTTC. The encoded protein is CASSLRAGGSTNYGYTF.

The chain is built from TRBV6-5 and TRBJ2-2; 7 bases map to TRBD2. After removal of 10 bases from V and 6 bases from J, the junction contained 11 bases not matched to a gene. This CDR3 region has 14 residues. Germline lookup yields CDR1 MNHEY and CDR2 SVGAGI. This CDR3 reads CATLGGGSPGELFF. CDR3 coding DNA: TGTGCCACGCTAGGAGGCGGGAGCCCCGGGGAGCTGTTTTTT.

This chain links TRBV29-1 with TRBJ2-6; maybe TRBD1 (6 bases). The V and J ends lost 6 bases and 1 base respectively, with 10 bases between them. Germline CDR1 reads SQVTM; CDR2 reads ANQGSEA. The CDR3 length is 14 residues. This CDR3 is CSVRGKSGANVLTF. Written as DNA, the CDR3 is TGCAGCGTGAGGGGGAAGTCTGGGGCCAACGTCCTGACTTTC.

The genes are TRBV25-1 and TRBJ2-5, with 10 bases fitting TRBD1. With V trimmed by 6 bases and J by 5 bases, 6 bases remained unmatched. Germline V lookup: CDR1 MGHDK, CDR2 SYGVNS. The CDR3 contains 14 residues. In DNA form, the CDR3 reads TGTGCCAGCAGGACAGGGGGCTGGGGGGAGACCCAGTACTTC. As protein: CASRTGGWGETQYF. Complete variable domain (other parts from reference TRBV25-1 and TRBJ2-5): EADIYQTPRYLVIGTGKKITLECSQTMGHDKMYWYQQDPGMELHLIHYSYGVNSTEKGDLSSESTVSRIRTEHFPLTLESARPSHTSQYLCASRTGGWGETQYFGPGTRLLVL.

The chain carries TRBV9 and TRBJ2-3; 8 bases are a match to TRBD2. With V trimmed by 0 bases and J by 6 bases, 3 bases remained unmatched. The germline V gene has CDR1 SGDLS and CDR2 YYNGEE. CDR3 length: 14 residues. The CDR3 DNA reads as TGTGCCAGCAGCGTAGAAGCGGGGGAGGATACGCAGTATTTT. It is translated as CASSVEAGEDTQYF.

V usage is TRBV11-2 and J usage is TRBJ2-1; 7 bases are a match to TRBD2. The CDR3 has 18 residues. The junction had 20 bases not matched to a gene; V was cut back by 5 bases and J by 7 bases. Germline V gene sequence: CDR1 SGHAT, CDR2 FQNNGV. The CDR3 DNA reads TGTGCCAGCAGCCCTGGGGGGGTGGTAGGGAAGGCCTCGAATGAGCAGTTCTTC. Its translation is CASSPGGVVGKASNEQFF.

The CDR3 spells CASSSKLAPGEQYF. CDR3 coding DNA: TGTGCCAGCAGCTCGAAACTAGCGCCGGGCGAGCAGTACTTC. The chain has TRBV7-9 and TRBJ2-7, with 7 bases that match TRBD2. The CDR3 covers 14 residues. V dropped 4 bases and J dropped 6; count of bases not matched to a gene: 9. Germline CDR1 and CDR2: SEHNR and FQNEAQ (reference sequence). The full variable domain, rest sourced from reference TRBV7-9 and TRBJ2-7, is DTGVSQNPRHKITKRGQNVTFRCDPISEHNRLYWYRQTLGQGPEFLTYFQNEAQLEKSRLLSDRFSAERPKGSFSTLEIQRTEQGDSAMYLCASSSKLAPGEQYFGPGTRLTVT.

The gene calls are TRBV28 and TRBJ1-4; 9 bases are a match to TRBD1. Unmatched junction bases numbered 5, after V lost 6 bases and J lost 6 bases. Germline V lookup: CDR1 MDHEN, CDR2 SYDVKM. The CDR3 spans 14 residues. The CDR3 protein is CASRAGQGYEKLFF. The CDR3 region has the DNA TGTGCCAGCAGGGCGGGACAGGGTTATGAAAAACTGTTTTTT.

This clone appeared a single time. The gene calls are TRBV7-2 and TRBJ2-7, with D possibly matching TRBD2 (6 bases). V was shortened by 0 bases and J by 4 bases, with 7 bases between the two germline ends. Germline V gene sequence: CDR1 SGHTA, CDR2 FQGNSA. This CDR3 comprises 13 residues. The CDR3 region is CASSLAAGYEQYF. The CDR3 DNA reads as TGTGCCAGCAGCTTAGCCGCGGGATACGAGCAGTACTTC.

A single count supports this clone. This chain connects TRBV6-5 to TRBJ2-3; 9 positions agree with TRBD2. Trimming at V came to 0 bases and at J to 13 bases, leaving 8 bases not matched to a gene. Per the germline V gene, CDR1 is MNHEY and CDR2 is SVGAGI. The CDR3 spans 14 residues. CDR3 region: CASSYSGTSSGEYF. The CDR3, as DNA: TGTGCCAGCAGTTACTCAGGGACTAGCTCAGGGGAGTATTTT.

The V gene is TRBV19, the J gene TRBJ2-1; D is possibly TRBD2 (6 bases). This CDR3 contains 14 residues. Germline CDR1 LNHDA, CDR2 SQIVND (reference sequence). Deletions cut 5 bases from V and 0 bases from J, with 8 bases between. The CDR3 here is CASSGGSSYNEQFF. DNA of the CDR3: TGTGCCAGTAGTGGGGGGAGCTCCTACAATGAGCAGTTCTTC.

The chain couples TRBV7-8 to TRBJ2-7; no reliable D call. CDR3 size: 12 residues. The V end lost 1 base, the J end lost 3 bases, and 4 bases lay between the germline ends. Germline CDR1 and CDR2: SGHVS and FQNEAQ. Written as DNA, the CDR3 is TGTGCCAGCAGCTTAGACTACTACGAGCAGTACTTC. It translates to CASSLDYYEQYF. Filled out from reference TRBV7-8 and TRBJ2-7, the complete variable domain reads GAGVSQSPRYKVAKRGQDVALRCDPISGHVSLFWYQQALGQGPEFLTYFQNEAQLDKSGLPSDRFFAERPEGSVSTLKIQRTQQEDSAVYLCASSLDYYEQYFGPGTRLTVT.

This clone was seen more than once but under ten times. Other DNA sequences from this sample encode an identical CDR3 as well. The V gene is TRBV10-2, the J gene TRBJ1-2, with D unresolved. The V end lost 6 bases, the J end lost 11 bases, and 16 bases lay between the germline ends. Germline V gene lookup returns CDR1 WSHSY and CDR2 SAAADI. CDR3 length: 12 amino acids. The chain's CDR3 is CASSEPPGGYTF. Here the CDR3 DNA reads TGCGCCAGCAGCGAGCCACCTGGAGGATACACCTTC.

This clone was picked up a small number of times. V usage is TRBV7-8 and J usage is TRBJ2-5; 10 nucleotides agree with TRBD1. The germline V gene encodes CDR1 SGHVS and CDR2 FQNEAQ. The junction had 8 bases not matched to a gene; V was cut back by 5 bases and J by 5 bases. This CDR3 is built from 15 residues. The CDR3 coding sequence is TGTGCCAGCAGCACCCGGACAGGGGGTCGGGAGACCCAGTACTTC. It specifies CASSTRTGGRETQYF. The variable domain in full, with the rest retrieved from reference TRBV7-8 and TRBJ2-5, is GAGVSQSPRYKVAKRGQDVALRCDPISGHVSLFWYQQALGQGPEFLTYFQNEAQLDKSGLPSDRFFAERPEGSVSTLKIQRTQQEDSAVYLCASSTRTGGRETQYFGPGTRLLVL.

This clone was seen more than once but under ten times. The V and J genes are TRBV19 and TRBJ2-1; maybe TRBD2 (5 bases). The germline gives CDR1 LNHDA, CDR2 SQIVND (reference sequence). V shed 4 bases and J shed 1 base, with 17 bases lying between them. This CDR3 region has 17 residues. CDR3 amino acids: CASSNPAVAGSYNEQFF. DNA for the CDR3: TGTGCCAGTAGTAACCCAGCGGTAGCCGGGTCCTACAATGAGCAGTTCTTC.